One and the same sample provided the 3 T cell receptor beta chains below, sequenced in a study of tumor and adjacent non-tumor tissue in lung cancer (dated by TCRdb to the late 2010s). RNA was extracted from bulk unsorted tissue and checked for quality with a NanoDrop ND-1000 and an Agilent 2100. Receptor amplification or capture employed multiplex PCR. Sequencing was carried out with an Illumina HiSeq 2500. Following protocols modified from ARM-PCR, the researchers constructed TCRbeta libraries through three rounds of nested PCR with primers (Table S4). Using fastp trimming at Q25 and MiXCR clonotype assembly, TCRdb reanalyzed the public sequencing data and kept in-frame beta chains. Records with the same CDR3 protein are collapsed into one entry carrying the most frequent genes and DNA. The sample has about 200,000 distinct CDR3 sequences on record, about 71% of them singletons. Approximately 25% of the sample lies in the top ten.

The sample taken for sequencing was lung tumor tissue. The receptor set was obtained from a man in his sixties with non-small cell lung cancer.

This chain links TRBV6-1 with TRBJ2-7, with 9 bases fitting TRBD2. This CDR3 contains 16 residues. The germline CDR1 and CDR2 sequences are MNHNS and SASEGT. After removal of 8 bases from V and 0 bases from J, the junction contained 11 bases not matched to a gene. The CDR3 reads CASPPAGGLHSYEQYF. The CDR3 DNA reads TGTGCCAGCCCGCCAGCGGGGGGTCTACACTCCTACGAGCAGTACTTC.

With respect to this clonotype: The junction does not match germline at one end; this may be a read error. The chain employs TRBV20-1 and TRBJ2-5; 8 nucleotides agree with TRBD2. Germline V CDR1 and CDR2: DFQATT, SNEGSKA (reference sequence). The CDR3 is 12 residues long. The chain's CDR3 is CSPAGGQDTQYF. CDR3 DNA: TGCAGTCCCGCGGGGGGACAAGATACCCAGTACTTC.

V and J are TRBV6-5 and TRBJ2-5; D may be TRBD2 (6 bases). V was shortened by 5 bases and J by 11 bases, with 21 bases between the two germline ends. The CDR3 runs to 14 residues. Germline-derived CDR1 and CDR2 are MNHEY and SVGAGI. CDR3 sequence reads: CASSDTGTAGIQYF. The CDR3 bases are TGTGCCAGCAGTGATACCGGGACTGCGGGGATACAGTACTTC.